This is a list of T cell receptor beta chains from one sample in a study of CD4 T cells in relation to SARS-CoV-2 and coronaviruses. For these TCRs, the target antigens are not known. Repertoires were generated with immunoSEQ multiplex PCR, while TCRdb's copy carries only in-frame clones and drops some. The data contain under 30,000 clones, over 65% of them singletons. The sample was CD4+ T cells from PBMCs, cultured in vitro. These receptors originate from a human donor in good health. CDR3s include the opening cysteine and the closing phenylalanine or tryptophan. D genes are given only for firm matches. Part of the rows lack a size; the others show once, few, many or a class for expanded clones.

abundance	j_gene	d_gene	v_gene	CDR3nt	CDR3aa
.	TRBJ2-3	TRBD2	TRBV29-1	TGCAGCGTAGCGGGGGGGCAGGGAGTAGATACGCAGTATTTT	CSVAGGQGVDTQYF
.	TRBJ2-3	TRBD1	TRBV7-9	TGTGCCAGCAGCTTAGTCGTTGGGACAGGCACAGATACGCAGTATTTT	CASSLVVGTGTDTQYF
.	TRBJ1-2	.	TRBV5-1	TGCGCCAGCAGCTTGGATGTGAACTATGGCTACACCTTC	CASSLDVNYGYTF
.	TRBJ2-2	.	TRBV7-3	TGTGCCAGCAGCCTCTTGGCGAACACCGGGGAGCTGTTTTTT	CASSLLANTGELFF
.	TRBJ2-7	TRBD1	TRBV7-2	TGTGCCAGCAGCCCGACAGGGGCATGGTCCTACGAGCAGTACTTC	CASSPTGAWSYEQYF
.	TRBJ1-5	.	TRBV30	TGTGCCTGGAGTGTAAAAGGGGGGAATCAGCCCCAGCATTTT	CAWSVKGGNQPQHF
.	TRBJ1-2	.	TRBV18	TGTGCCAGCTCACCTGATCAGACGTACTATGGCTACACCTTC	CASSPDQTYYGYTF
.	TRBJ2-3	TRBD1	TRBV5-1	TGCGCCAGCAGCTTGGACAGGGGAATAAACACAGATACGCAGTATTTT	CASSLDRGINTDTQYF
.	TRBJ1-1	.	TRBV6-2/TRBV6-3	TGTGCCAGCAGTTACGGCCATATGAACACTGAAGCTTTCTTT	CASSYGHMNTEAFF
few	TRBJ2-2	.	TRBV4-2	TGTGCCAGCAGCCAGGCGGAGGGGCGCACCGGGGAGCTGTTTTTT	CASSQAEGRTGELFF
few	TRBJ1-2	.	TRBV7-8	TGTGCCAGCAGCCAATTACAGCATAACTATGGCTACACCTTC	CASSQLQHNYGYTF
.	TRBJ2-7	.	TRBV30	TGTGCCTGGAGTCGAATAGGTGGGTACGAGCAGTACTTC	CAWSRIGGYEQYF
.	TRBJ2-1	.	TRBV12-3/TRBV12-4	TGTGCCAGCAGTTTAAGCTACAATGAGCAGTTCTTC	CASSLSYNEQFF
.	TRBJ1-5	.	TRBV30	TGTGCCTGGAGTTCCCCGCCGGGGGTCCGGGCCCAGCATTTT	CAWSSPPGVRAQHF
.	TRBJ2-7	TRBD2	TRBV5-5	TGTGCCAGCAGCTTAGGACTAGCGGGAGCCTACGAGCAGTACTTC	CASSLGLAGAYEQYF
.	TRBJ2-3	.	TRBV9	TGTGCCAGCAGCGTTAGGGCACCAAGCACAGATACGCAGTATTTT	CASSVRAPSTDTQYF
.	TRBJ2-5	TRBD2	TRBV7-2	TGTGCCAGCAGCCAGACTAGCGGGAGCCAAGAGACCCAGTACTTC	CASSQTSGSQETQYF
once	TRBJ1-1	.	TRBV27	TGTGCCAGCAGTTCCTCACTGAACACTGAAGCTTTCTTT	CASSSSLNTEAFF
.	TRBJ2-1	.	TRBV2	TGTGCCAGCAGTGACCCTCCTGGTAGCAGCAATGAGCAGTTCTTC	CASSDPPGSSNEQFF
.	TRBJ2-5	TRBD2	TRBV6-5	TGTGCCAGCAGTTCTCAACTAGCGGGAGCGACCCAGTACTTC	CASSSQLAGATQYF
.	TRBJ2-3	.	TRBV7-2	TGTGCCGGCAGCCGTCCGGGGGGCGATACGCAGTATTTT	CAGSRPGGDTQYF
.	TRBJ1-2	.	TRBV5-1	TGCGCCAGCAGCTTGCAGGACATTAACTATGGCTACACCTTC	CASSLQDINYGYTF
few	TRBJ1-4	.	TRBV6-6	TGTGCCAGCAGTTACACGGGGGGCTGGGAAAAACTGTTTTTT	CASSYTGGWEKLFF
.	TRBJ2-5	.	TRBV5-1	TGCGCCAGCAGCTTGTGGGGGCTAGAGGGAGAGACCCAGTACTTC	CASSLWGLEGETQYF
.	TRBJ2-2	.	TRBV5-1	TGCGCCAGCAGCTTGGACAGTTCTCTCGGGGAGCTGTTTTTT	CASSLDSSLGELFF
.	TRBJ2-4	TRBD1	TRBV19	TGTGCCAGTAGTCCAAGGGACAGGCTCCCACCAAAAAACATTCAGTACTTC	CASSPRDRLPPKNIQYF
.	TRBJ2-3	TRBD2	TRBV3-1/TRBV3-2	TGTGCCAGCAGCCATAGCGGGAGCACAGATACGCAGTATTTT	CASSHSGSTDTQYF
.	TRBJ2-7	TRBD2	TRBV30	TGTGCCTGGAGTTCCAGCGGGAGAGACGAGCAGTACTTC	CAWSSSGRDEQYF
.	TRBJ2-3	TRBD1	TRBV7-3	TGTGCCAGCAGCCTTGGGACAGGTTACGATTTAGATACGCAGTATTTT	CASSLGTGYDLDTQYF
.	TRBJ1-1	.	TRBV7-2	TGTGCCAGCAGCTTAGACAAGCACACTGAAGCTTTCTTT	CASSLDKHTEAFF
.	TRBJ2-7	.	TRBV5-1	TGCGCCAGCAGTTCCGGGTTGTGGGGTGCAGGGTCTTACGAGCAGTACTTC	CASSSGLWGAGSYEQYF
.	TRBJ1-1	.	TRBV12-3/TRBV12-4	TGTGCCAGCAGTTCCGGGGGGAACACTGAAGCTTTCTTT	CASSSGGNTEAFF
.	TRBJ2-7	TRBD2	TRBV5-6	TGTGCCAGCAGCGGCGGGGGGGGAGTTAGAACCGTCGAGCAGTACTTC	CASSGGGGVRTVEQYF
.	TRBJ1-5	.	TRBV25-1	TGTGCCAGTAATGGGCCCAATCAGCCCCAGCATTTT	CASNGPNQPQHF
few	TRBJ2-1	.	TRBV9	TGTGCCAGCAGCGGAATTAATGAGCAGTTCTTC	CASSGINEQFF
.	TRBJ1-4	TRBD1	TRBV24-1	TGTGCCCTCCTGAGTAGGAGGCAGGGGGCATGCGGAAAACTGTTTTTT	CALLSRRQGACGKLFF
.	TRBJ1-4	.	TRBV11-2	TGTGCCAGCAGCTTAGGCCGGGACGAAAAACTGTTTTTT	CASSLGRDEKLFF